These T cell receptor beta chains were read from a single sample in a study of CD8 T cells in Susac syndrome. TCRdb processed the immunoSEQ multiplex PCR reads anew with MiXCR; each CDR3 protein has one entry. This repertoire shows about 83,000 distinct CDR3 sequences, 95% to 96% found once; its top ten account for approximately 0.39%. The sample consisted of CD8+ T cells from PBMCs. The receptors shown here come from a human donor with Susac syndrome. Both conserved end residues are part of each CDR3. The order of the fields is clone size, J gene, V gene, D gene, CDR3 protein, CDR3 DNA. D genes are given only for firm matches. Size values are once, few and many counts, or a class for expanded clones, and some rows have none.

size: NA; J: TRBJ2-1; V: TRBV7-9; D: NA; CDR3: CASSLEPEQFF; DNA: TGTGCCAGCAGCTTAGAGCCTGAGCAGTTCTTC
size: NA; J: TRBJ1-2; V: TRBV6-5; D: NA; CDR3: CASTRQGATYGYTF; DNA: TGTGCCAGCACCCGCCAAGGGGCTACCTATGGCTACACCTTC
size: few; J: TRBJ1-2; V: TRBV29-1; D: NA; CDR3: CSVDAGYGYTF; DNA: TGCAGCGTTGATGCGGGCTATGGCTACACCTTC
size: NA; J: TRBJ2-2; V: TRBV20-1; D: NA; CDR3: CSAAADKNTGELFF; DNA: TGCAGTGCTGCCGCGGACAAGAACACCGGGGAGCTGTTTTTT
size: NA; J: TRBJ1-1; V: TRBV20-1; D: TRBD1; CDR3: CSARDHRGMGVDTEAFF; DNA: TGCAGTGCTAGAGACCACAGGGGGATGGGGGTGGACACTGAAGCTTTCTTT
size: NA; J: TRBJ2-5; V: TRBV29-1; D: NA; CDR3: CSVKGQWQETQYF; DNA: TGCAGCGTGAAAGGACAGTGGCAAGAGACCCAGTACTTC
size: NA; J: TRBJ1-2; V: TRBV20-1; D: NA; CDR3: CSALGPPGYGYTF; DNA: TGCAGTGCCCTAGGACCTCCGGGCTATGGCTACACCTTC
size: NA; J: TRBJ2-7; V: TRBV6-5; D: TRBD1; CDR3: CASRGKDRVSYEQYF; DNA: TGTGCCAGCAGGGGAAAGGACAGGGTGTCCTACGAGCAGTACTTC
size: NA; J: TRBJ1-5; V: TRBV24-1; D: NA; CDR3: CATSRSDSNQPQHF; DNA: TGTGCCACCAGTAGAAGCGATAGCAATCAGCCCCAGCATTTT
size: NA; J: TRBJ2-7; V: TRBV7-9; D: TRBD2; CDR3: CASSLGSGIHEQYF; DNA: TGTGCCAGCAGCTTAGGTAGCGGGATCCACGAGCAGTACTTC
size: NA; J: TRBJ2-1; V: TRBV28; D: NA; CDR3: CASSSINREGYEQFF; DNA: TGTGCCAGCAGTTCTATCAACAGGGAGGGGTATGAGCAGTTCTTC
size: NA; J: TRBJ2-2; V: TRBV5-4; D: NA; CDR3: CASSSLVENTGELFF; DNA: TGTGCCAGCAGTTCCCTCGTGGAGAACACCGGGGAGCTGTTTTTT
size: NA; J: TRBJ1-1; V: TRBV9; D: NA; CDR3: CASSGTAGNTEAFF; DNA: TGTGCCAGCAGCGGGACAGCTGGGAACACTGAAGCTTTCTTT
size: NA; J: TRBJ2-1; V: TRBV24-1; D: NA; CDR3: CATSGKQVDNEQFF; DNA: TGTGCCACCAGTGGGAAACAGGTCGACAATGAGCAGTTCTTC
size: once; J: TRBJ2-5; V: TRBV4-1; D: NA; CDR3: CASSGEEETQYF; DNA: TGCGCCAGCAGCGGAGAAGAAGAGACCCAGTACTTC
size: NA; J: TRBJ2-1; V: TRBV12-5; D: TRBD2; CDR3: CASGGGGLYNEQFF; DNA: TGTGCTAGTGGTGGCGGGGGATTGTACAATGAGCAGTTCTTC
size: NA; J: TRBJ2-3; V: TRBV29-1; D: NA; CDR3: CSVLPATSTDTQYF; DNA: TGCAGCGTCCTCCCAGCGACTAGCACAGATACGCAGTATTTT
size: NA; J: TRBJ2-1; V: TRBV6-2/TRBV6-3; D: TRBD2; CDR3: CASSNRDYQTKYNEQFF; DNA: TGTGCCAGCAGTAACCGGGACTACCAAACGAAGTACAATGAGCAGTTCTTC
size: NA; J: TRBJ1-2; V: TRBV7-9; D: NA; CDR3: CASSSWSLMEDGYTF; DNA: TGTGCCAGCAGCTCTTGGTCTCTCATGGAGGATGGCTACACCTTC
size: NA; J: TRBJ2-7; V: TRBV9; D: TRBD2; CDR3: CASSKGTSGNYEQYF; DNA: TGTGCCAGCAGCAAGGGGACTAGCGGGAACTACGAGCAGTACTTC
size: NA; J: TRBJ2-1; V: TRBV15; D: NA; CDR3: CATSRLGDNEQFF; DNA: TGTGCCACCAGCAGACTTGGAGATAATGAGCAGTTCTTC
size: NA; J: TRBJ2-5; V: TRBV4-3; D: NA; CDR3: CASSQDRRETQYF; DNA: TGCGCCAGCAGCCAAGATCGAAGGGAGACCCAGTACTTC
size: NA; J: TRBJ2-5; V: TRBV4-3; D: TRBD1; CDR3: CASSQGTGHQETQYF; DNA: TGCGCCAGCAGCCAAGGGACAGGGCACCAAGAGACCCAGTACTTC
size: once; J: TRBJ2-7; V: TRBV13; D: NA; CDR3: CASSSGRGKVYEQYF; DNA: TGTGCCAGCAGCTCCGGAAGGGGGAAAGTTTACGAGCAGTACTTC
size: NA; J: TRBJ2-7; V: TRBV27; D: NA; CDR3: CASSDPAGYEQYF; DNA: TGTGCCAGCAGCGACCCCGCAGGCTACGAGCAGTACTTC
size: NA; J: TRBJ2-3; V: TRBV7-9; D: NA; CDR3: CASSLGASTDTQYF; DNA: TGTGCCAGCAGCTTAGGGGCTAGCACAGATACGCAGTATTTT
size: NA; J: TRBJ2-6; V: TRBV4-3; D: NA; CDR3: CASSQDPGAGANVLTF; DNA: TGCGCCAGCAGCCAAGATCCGGGGGCTGGGGCCAACGTCCTGACTTTC
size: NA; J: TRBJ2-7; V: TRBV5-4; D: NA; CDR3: CASSWFAEDYEQYF; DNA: TGTGCCAGCAGCTGGTTTGCGGAGGACTACGAGCAGTACTTC
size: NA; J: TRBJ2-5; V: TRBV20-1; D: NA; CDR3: CSARDGGVSQETQYF; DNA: TGCAGTGCTAGAGATGGTGGTGTCAGTCAAGAGACCCAGTACTTC
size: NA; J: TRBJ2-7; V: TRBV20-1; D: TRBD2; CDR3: CSASPRAGGSYEQYF; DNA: TGCAGTGCTAGCCCACGAGCGGGAGGATCCTACGAGCAGTACTTC
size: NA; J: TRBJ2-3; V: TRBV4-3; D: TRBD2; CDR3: CASSQEAAASGGRINTQYF; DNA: TGCGCCAGCAGCCAAGAGGCAGCAGCTAGCGGGGGCCGAATCAATACGCAGTATTTT
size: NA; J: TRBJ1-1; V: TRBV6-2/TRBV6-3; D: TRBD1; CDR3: CASSPGQAAFF; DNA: TGTGCCAGCAGCCCCGGACAGGCGGCTTTCTTT
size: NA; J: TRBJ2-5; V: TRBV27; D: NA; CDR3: CASSLGRIQTQYF; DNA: TGTGCCAGCAGTTTAGGGCGGATACAGACCCAGTACTTC
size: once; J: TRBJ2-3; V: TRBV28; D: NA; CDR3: CASMRDTQYF; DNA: TGTGCCAGCATGAGGGATACGCAGTATTTT
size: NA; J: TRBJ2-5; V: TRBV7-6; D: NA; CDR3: CASSLGPAPTQYF; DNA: TGTGCCAGCAGCTTGGGCCCGGCGCCGACCCAGTACTTC
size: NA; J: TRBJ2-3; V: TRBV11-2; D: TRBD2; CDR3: CASSPLGTSGGSDTQYF; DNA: TGTGCCAGCAGCCCCCTTGGGACTAGCGGGGGATCAGATACGCAGTATTTT
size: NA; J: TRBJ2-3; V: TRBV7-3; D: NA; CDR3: CASSLTGPHTDTQYF; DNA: TGTGCCAGCAGCTTAACCGGGCCACACACAGATACGCAGTATTTT
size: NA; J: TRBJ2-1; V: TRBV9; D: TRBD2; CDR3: CASSVAGRDGYNEQFF; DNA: TGTGCCAGCAGCGTAGCTGGGAGGGATGGGTACAATGAGCAGTTCTTC
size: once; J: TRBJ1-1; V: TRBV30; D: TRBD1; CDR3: CAWSVGTVEAFF; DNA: TGTGCCTGGAGTGTAGGGACAGTTGAAGCTTTCTTT
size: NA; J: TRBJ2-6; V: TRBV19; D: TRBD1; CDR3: CASTFGTGGSGANVLTF; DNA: TGTGCCAGTACCTTTGGGACAGGGGGATCTGGGGCCAACGTCCTGACTTTC
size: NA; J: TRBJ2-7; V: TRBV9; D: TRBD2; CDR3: CASSVAASGSYEQYF; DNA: TGTGCCAGCAGCGTAGCCGCTAGCGGGAGCTACGAGCAGTACTTC
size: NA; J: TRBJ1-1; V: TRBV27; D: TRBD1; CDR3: CASSWTGNTEAFF; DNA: TGTGCCAGCAGTTGGACAGGGAACACTGAAGCTTTCTTT
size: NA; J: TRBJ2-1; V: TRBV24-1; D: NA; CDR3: CATSDFVNEQFF; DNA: TGTGCCACCAGTGATTTTGTCAATGAGCAGTTCTTC
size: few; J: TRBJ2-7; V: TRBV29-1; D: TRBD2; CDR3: CSVSAGGIGDEQYF; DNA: TGCAGCGTTTCGGCGGGAGGTATAGGCGACGAGCAGTACTTC
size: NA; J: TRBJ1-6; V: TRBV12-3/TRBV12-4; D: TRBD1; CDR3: CASSRGGAFSPLHF; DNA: TGTGCCAGCAGTCGAGGGGGCGCATTTTCACCCCTCCACTTT
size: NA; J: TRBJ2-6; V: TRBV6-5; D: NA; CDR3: CASRTDFSGANVLTF; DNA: TGTGCCAGCAGGACGGATTTCTCAGGGGCCAACGTCCTGACTTTC